The rows below give T cell receptor beta chains drawn from one sample of a study of blood T cells in healthy people across ages. TCRdb passed the 5' RACE reads through MiXCR, listing each CDR3 protein once. The table lists about a million distinct CDR3 sequences, roughly 51% of them singletons, with around 21% in the top ten. The specimen sequenced was blood. The receptors originated from a woman aged 60 to 75 in good health. Each CDR3 is given with its conserved first and last residue. D genes are given only for firm matches. Not every row has a clone size; where given, it reads once, few, many or a size class.

J	V	D	size	DNA	CDR3
TRBJ2-1	TRBV29-1	-	few	TGCAGCGTTCTTCCAAAACTAAGATACAATGAGCAGTTCTTC	CSVLPKLRYNEQFF
TRBJ2-1	TRBV5-1	-	-	TGCGCCAGCAGCTTGGTTGGGACGAGCGGATACAATGAGCGGTTCTTC	CASSLVGTSGYNERFF
TRBJ2-3	TRBV20-1	-	-	TGCAGTGCTAGAGATCCAACTAGGGCAGATACGCAGTATTTT	CSARDPTRADTQYF
TRBJ2-5	TRBV7-3	-	-	TGTGCCAGCAGCCCACGTAGGGGGGGTCTCACCAATGAGCAGTACTTC	CASSPRRGGLTNEQYF
TRBJ2-7	TRBV5-1	TRBD2	many	TGCGCCAGCAGCTTGGGCGGGAGTGGCTACGAGCAGTACTTC	CASSLGGSGYEQYF
TRBJ2-1	TRBV5-1	TRBD2	few	TGCGCCAGCAGCCCCTCGGGTAGCGGGTACTCCTACAATGAGCAGTTCTTC	CASSPSGSGYSYNEQFF
TRBJ2-5	TRBV5-4	-	-	TGTGCCAGCAGCGCTCCGGGCCCTCGGGAGACCCAGTACTTC	CASSAPGPRETQYF
TRBJ2-3	TRBV27	-	-	TGTGCCAGCACCCCGAGCCTGCGGACTAGCACAGATACGCAGTATTTT	CASTPSLRTSTDTQYF
TRBJ1-1	TRBV12-3/TRBV12-4	-	-	TGTGCCAGCATGAACACCGGGACCACTGAAGCTTTCTTT	CASMNTGTTEAFF
TRBJ2-7	TRBV12-3/TRBV12-4	TRBD2	few	TGTGCCAGCAGAGCGGGACCTCACTACGAGCAGTACTTC	CASRAGPHYEQYF
TRBJ2-3	TRBV24-1	-	once	TGTGCCACCAGTGACCCCGCAATTTGGGATACGCAGTATTTT	CATSDPAIWDTQYF
TRBJ1-6	TRBV6-5	-	-	TGTGCCAGCAGAAAGGGCGCAGGGCCTAATTCACCCCTCCACTTT	CASRKGAGPNSPLHF
TRBJ2-4	TRBV14	-	-	TGTGCCAGCAGCCAAGATTTTTACGGGGAGCAGTACTTC	CASSQDFYGEQYF
TRBJ1-6	TRBV18	TRBD1	-	TGTGCCAGCTCACAACCCCAGGGGGCAAATTCACCCCTCCACTTT	CASSQPQGANSPLHF
TRBJ2-1	TRBV27	-	-	TGTGCCAGCAGAACGGGGGCCCTTACCTACAATGAGCAGTTCTTC	CASRTGALTYNEQFF
TRBJ2-7	TRBV4-2	-	-	TGTGCCAGCAGCCCGCAAGACAAACAGGCTCGCGAGCAGTACTTC	CASSPQDKQAREQYF
TRBJ2-1	TRBV12-3/TRBV12-4	TRBD2	-	TGTGCCAGCAGTGGTGGTCTAGCGGGAGGGAATGAGCAGTTCTTC	CASSGGLAGGNEQFF
TRBJ2-5	TRBV14	-	few	TGTGCCAGCAGCCTCCGGACGGACGGAGAGACCCAGTACTTC	CASSLRTDGETQYF
TRBJ1-1	TRBV27	-	many	TGTGCCAGCAGTTTTGACAGAAACACTGAAGCTTTCTTT	CASSFDRNTEAFF
TRBJ2-1	TRBV24-1	-	-	TGTGCCACCAGTGATGGGGCTGGCCGGAATGAGCAGTTCTTC	CATSDGAGRNEQFF
TRBJ2-5	TRBV5-1	TRBD2	many	TGCGCCAGCAGCTTGCAACTAGCGGGACAAGAGACCCAGTACTTC	CASSLQLAGQETQYF
TRBJ2-5	TRBV20-1	-	-	TGCAGTGTTCCGACTAGTAGCGGTGAGACCCAGTACTTC	CSVPTSSGETQYF
TRBJ2-7	TRBV20-1	TRBD2	-	TGCAGTGCTCATCGGGGGACTAGCTACGAGCAGTACTTC	CSAHRGTSYEQYF
TRBJ1-4	TRBV4-1	-	-	TGCGCCAGCAGCCAAGCCATGCCAACCGTGGAAAAACTGTTTTTT	CASSQAMPTVEKLFF
TRBJ2-7	TRBV20-1	-	few	TGCAGTGCGGCCGGGACGGTCGCCTACGAGCAGTACTTC	CSAAGTVAYEQYF
TRBJ2-3	TRBV5-6	-	-	TGTGCCAGCAGGTTGCGGGGGCTCACAGATACGCAGTATTTT	CASRLRGLTDTQYF
TRBJ2-5	TRBV6-1	TRBD2	-	TGTGCCAGCAGACGATTCCTAGCGGGAGGAGAAGAGACCCAGTACTTC	CASRRFLAGGEETQYF
TRBJ2-7	TRBV28	TRBD2	-	TGTGCCAGCAGACTAGCGGGCTCTGGCTCCTACGAGCAGTACTTC	CASRLAGSGSYEQYF
TRBJ1-4	TRBV28	TRBD1	-	TGTGCCAGCAGTCGTTACAGGGGACTAAATGAAAAACTGTTTTTT	CASSRYRGLNEKLFF
TRBJ2-1	TRBV20-1	-	-	TGCAGTGCCAATTCCCGGAGGGATAATGAGCAGTTCTTC	CSANSRRDNEQFF
TRBJ2-7	TRBV7-9	TRBD2	once	TGTGCCAGCAGCTTAGAAGGTTTCGGGAGGGTCTACGAGCAGTACTTC	CASSLEGFGRVYEQYF